Described below is a single T cell receptor (beta chain) sequence and its context. Its antigen is unidentified. This specimen comes from a study of shared clonotypes between healthy human individuals. General study results and limits: Clonotype sharing among donors likely depends on sequencing depth.

This table comes from immunoSEQ multiplex PCR, and its TCRdb copy is limited to in-frame clones, with some not included. The sample has some 2.4 million clones; roughly 93% are singletons. CD4+ cells yielded CD45RA+ naive and CD45RA-negative memory subsets. The clonotype was recovered from a young man in good health. Some clones in this sample may be carry-over from other donors' samples. Source material: naive CD4+ T cells from PBMCs. The subset was: CD45RA+ positively selected.

The CDR3 here is CASSIFTRQNTGELFF. The CDR3 DNA follows: TGTGCCAGTAGTATATTTACAAGGCAGAACACCGGGGAGCTGTTTTTT. This chain connects TRBV19 to TRBJ2-2; no clear D gene. Germline lookup yields CDR1 LNHDA and CDR2 SQIVND (reference sequence). Trimming took 2 bases from V and 1 from J, leaving 11 bases between them. The CDR3 totals 16 residues.